This TCR beta chain was identified in a study of blood T cell repertoires in COVID-19. Study details: Sources were T cells, B-cell-depleted T cells, or PBMCs; the material itself was cDNA or gDNA.

The length of the CDR3 is 14 residues. Deletions cut 3 bases from V and 1 base from J, with 7 bases between. CDR1 KGHSH and CDR2 LQKENI come from the germline V gene. Method: immunoSEQ multiplex PCR; TCRdb's copy keeps in-frame clones and lacks some. Found here are roughly 120,000 clones, about 70% of them singletons; the top ten hold about 6%. Recruited during active infection, patients (from Seattle) were subsequently followed longitudinally. The chain has TRBV18 and TRBJ1-5, with TRBD1 as a possible D gene (5 bases). The source material was peripheral blood. The sequence was obtained from a man of 80 years or more with COVID-19, enrolled during active disease. The CDR3 spells CASSPGGSNQPQHF. The CDR3 bases are TGTGCCAGCTCACCGGGGGGAAGCAATCAGCCCCAGCATTTT.